This TCR beta chain was sequenced for a study of blood T cell repertoires in COVID-19. On the study more broadly: Sources were T cells, B-cell-depleted T cells, or PBMCs; the material itself was cDNA or gDNA.

Per the original methods: Nucleated cell counts were estimated from reference gene primer amplification. Method: immunoSEQ multiplex PCR; TCRdb's copy keeps in-frame clones and lacks some. V, J and clone size derive from that table, while D and trimming were established from the DNA sequence. The profile covers about 390,000 clones, with just under 90% appearing a single time and approximately 10% taken by the ten largest. CDR3 length: 14 residues. Trimming shortened V by 6 bases and J by 1 base, and 11 bases separated the two germline ends. CDR1 is LNHNV and CDR2 is YYDKDF in the germline V gene (reference sequence).

The sequenced sample was PBMCs or T cells enriched from blood (not recorded which). This TCR came from a woman aged 45 to 65 who had recovered from COVID-19. V is TRBV15 and J is TRBJ2-3; weak D call: TRBD1 (6 bases). The DNA for the CDR3 is TGTGCCACCAGATCTCCAGGGGGCACAGATACGCAGTATTTT. The encoded protein is CATRSPGGTDTQYF.